This passage covers 7 T cell receptor beta chains from one sample sequenced in a study of spatial heterogeneity in lung cancer. Points from the study as a whole: Tracking of tumor mutation counts was seen in expanded intratumoral alpha and beta TCR counts.

Time point denoted: sample taken at primary tumor resection. TCRdb passed the 5' RACE reads through MiXCR, listing each CDR3 protein once. Of about 13,000 distinct CDR3 sequences in the sample, around 3.2% were seen once. The antigens for these receptors are not known. Here the sequenced sample was lung tumor tissue, taken at surgery. These receptors originate from a male donor with early-stage non-small cell lung cancer.

There are many counts of this clonotype. This sequence joins TRBV10-3 and TRBJ1-6, with D maybe TRBD1 (6 bases). Germline V lookup: CDR1 ENHRY, CDR2 SYGVKD. The V gene lost 2 bases and the J gene lost 0 bases, with 14 bases spanning the gap. CDR3 length: 18 amino acids. The CDR3 is CAISEMDSLGSYNSPLHF. The CDR3 coding sequence is TGTGCCATCAGTGAGATGGACAGCCTAGGCTCCTATAATTCACCCCTCCACTTT.

This clonotype was detected ten times or more. With a much larger clone just one base away, this may be a read error. The V gene is TRBV11-2, the J gene TRBJ1-2; the D gene is possibly TRBD1 (5 bases). Germline V gives CDR1 SGHAT, CDR2 FQNNGV. The CDR3 totals 14 residues. CDR3 loop: CASSSQTGGYGDTF. For the CDR3, the DNA is TGTGCCAGCAGCTCGCAAACAGGTGGCTATGGCGACACCTTC.

This clonotype was observed many times. The V and J genes are TRBV11-3 and TRBJ2-5, with 8 positions matching TRBD2. V was clipped by 5 bases and J by 5 bases; unmatched bases: 4. The CDR3 loop spans 13 amino acids. Per germline, CDR1 SGHNT and CDR2 YENEEA. The CDR3 sequence is CASSPREGETQYF. The CDR3, as DNA: TGTGCCAGCAGCCCCCGGGAGGGTGAGACCCAGTACTTC.

The chain is built from TRBV12-3 or TRBV12-4 and TRBJ2-2, with D tentatively TRBD1 (5 bases). This CDR3 comprises 15 residues. Trimming shortened V by 3 bases and J by 4 bases, and 12 bases separated the two germline ends. CDR3 residues: CASSFVTAGTGELFF. DNA for the CDR3: TGTGCCAGCAGTTTCGTGACAGCAGGCACCGGGGAGCTGTTTTTT.

This clonotype showed up many times. The chain is built from TRBV19 and TRBJ1-2; D call uncertain. CDR1 and CDR2 (germline): LNHDA, SQIVND (reference sequence). The V end lost 7 bases, the J end lost 7 bases, and 25 bases lay between the germline ends. The CDR3 loop spans 16 amino acids. The CDR3 sequence: CASKTVPAYAGGGYTF. For the CDR3, the DNA is TGTGCCAGTAAGACCGTCCCAGCGTATGCGGGTGGTGGCTACACCTTC.

This clonotype showed up many times. The V call is TRBV2, the J call TRBJ1-2; TRBD1 matches at 7 bases. CDR3 length equals 13 residues. CDR1 SNHLY and CDR2 FYNNEI come from the germline V gene. Unmatched junction bases numbered 7, after V lost 5 bases and J lost 7 bases. The CDR3 loop reads CASSPTGDFGYTF. The DNA of the CDR3 is TGTGCCAGCAGTCCAACAGGGGATTTTGGCTACACCTTC.

This clonotype was observed at least ten times. V and J are TRBV19 and TRBJ2-6; a possible D gene is TRBD1 (6 bases). The germline CDR1 and CDR2 sequences are LNHDA and SQIVND (reference sequence). The CDR3 is 17 amino acids. The V gene lost 7 bases and the J gene lost 7 bases, with 23 bases spanning the gap. The CDR3 DNA reads as TGTGCCAGTACTACGGACAGAATCTCTCTGGGCGCCAACGTCCTGACTTTC. Its translation: CASTTDRISLGANVLTF.